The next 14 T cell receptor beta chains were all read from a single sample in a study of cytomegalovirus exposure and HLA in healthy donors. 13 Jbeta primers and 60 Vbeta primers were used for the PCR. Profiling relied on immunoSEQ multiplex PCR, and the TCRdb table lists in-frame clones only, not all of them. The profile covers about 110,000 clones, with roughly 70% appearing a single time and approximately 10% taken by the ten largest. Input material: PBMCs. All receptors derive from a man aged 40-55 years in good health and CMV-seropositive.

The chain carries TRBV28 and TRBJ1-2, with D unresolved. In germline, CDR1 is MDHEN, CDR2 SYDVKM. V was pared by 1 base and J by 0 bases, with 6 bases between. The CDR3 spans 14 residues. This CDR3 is CASSLLDSNYGYTF. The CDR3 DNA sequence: TGTGCCAGCAGTTTATTGGACTCTAACTATGGCTACACCTTC.

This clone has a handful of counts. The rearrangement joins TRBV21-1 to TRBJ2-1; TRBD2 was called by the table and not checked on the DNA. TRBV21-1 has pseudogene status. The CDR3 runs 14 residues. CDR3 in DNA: TGTGCCAGCAGCAGCACTAGAGGCGGGGATGAGCAGTTCTTC. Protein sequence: CASSSTRGGDEQFF.

CDR3 sequence: CASSIRGQTYGYTF. CDR3 nucleotides: TGTGCCAGTAGTATCCGGGGACAGACCTATGGCTACACCTTC. The rearrangement uses TRBV19 and TRBJ1-2, with TRBD1 matching 7 bases. The length of the CDR3 is 14 residues. V lost 3 bases to trimming and J lost 4 bases; unmatched junction nucleotides: 5. Per the germline V gene, CDR1 is LNHDA and CDR2 is SQIVND (reference sequence).

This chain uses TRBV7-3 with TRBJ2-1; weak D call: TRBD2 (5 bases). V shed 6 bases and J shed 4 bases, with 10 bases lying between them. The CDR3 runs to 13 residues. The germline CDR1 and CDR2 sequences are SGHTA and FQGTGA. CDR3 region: CASSLRLYNEQFF. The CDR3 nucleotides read TGTGCCAGCAGTTTACGACTATACAATGAGCAGTTCTTC.

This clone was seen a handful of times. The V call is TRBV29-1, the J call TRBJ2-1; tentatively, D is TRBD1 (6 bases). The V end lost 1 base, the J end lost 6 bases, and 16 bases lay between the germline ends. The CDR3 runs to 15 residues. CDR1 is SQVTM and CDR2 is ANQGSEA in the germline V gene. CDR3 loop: CSVEGNTGSFNEQFF. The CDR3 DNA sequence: TGCAGCGTTGAAGGTAACACAGGGTCATTCAATGAGCAGTTCTTC.

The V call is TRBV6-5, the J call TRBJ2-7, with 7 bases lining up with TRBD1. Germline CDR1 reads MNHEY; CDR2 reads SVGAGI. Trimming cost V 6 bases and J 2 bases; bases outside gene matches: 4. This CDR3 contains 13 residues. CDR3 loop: CASSRDRTYEQYF. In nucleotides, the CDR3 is TGTGCCAGCAGCCGGGACAGAACCTACGAGCAGTACTTC.

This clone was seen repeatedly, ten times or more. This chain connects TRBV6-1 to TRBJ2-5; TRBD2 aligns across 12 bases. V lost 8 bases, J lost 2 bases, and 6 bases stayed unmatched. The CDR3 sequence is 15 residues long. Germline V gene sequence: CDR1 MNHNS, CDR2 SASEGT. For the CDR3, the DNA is TGTGCCAGCGGCGGACTAGCGGGGCAACAAGAGACCCAGTACTTC. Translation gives CASGGLAGQQETQYF.

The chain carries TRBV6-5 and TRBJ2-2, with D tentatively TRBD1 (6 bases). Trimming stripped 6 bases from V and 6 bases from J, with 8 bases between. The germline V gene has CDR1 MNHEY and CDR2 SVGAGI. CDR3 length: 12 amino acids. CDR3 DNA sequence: TGTGCCAGCAGGAGACAGGCCGGGGAGCTGTTTTTT. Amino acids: CASRRQAGELFF.

CDR3 sequence (DNA): TGTGCCAGCAGTTCCCGACAGGGACGATCTGGAAACACCATATATTTT. It codes for CASSSRQGRSGNTIYF. This chain links TRBV28 with TRBJ1-3; 7 nucleotides match TRBD1. The CDR3 has 16 residues. The J segment lost 1 base and the V segment lost 4 bases, leaving 7 bases of the junction unmatched. CDR1 MDHEN and CDR2 SYDVKM come from the germline V gene.

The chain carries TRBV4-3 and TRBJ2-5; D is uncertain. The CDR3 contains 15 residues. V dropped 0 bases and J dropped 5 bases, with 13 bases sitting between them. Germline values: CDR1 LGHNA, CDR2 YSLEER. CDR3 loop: CASSQDFSSGETQYF. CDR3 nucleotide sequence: TGCGCCAGCAGCCAAGATTTTAGCAGTGGGGAGACCCAGTACTTC.

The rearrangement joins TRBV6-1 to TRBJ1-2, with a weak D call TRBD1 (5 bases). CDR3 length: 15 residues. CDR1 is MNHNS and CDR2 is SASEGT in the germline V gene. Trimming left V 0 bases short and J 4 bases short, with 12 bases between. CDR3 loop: CASSEAGAVGYGYTF. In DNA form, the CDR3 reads TGTGCCAGCAGTGAAGCAGGGGCTGTGGGCTATGGCTACACCTTC.

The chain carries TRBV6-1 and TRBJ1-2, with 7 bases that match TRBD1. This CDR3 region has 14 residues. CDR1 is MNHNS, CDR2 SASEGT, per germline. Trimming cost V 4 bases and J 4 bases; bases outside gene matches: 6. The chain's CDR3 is CASSGQGPIYGYTF. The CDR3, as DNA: TGTGCCAGCAGTGGACAGGGTCCTATCTATGGCTACACCTTC.

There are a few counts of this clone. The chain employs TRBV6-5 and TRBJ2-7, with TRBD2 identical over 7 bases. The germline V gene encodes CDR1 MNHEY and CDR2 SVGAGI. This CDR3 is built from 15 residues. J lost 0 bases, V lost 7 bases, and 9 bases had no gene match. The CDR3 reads CASKGASGYSYEQYF. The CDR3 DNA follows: TGTGCCAGCAAAGGAGCTAGCGGATACTCCTACGAGCAGTACTTC.

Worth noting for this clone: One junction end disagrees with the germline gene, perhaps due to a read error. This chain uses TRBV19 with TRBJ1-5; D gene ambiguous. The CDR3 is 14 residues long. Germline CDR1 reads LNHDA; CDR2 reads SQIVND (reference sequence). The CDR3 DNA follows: TGTGCCAGTAGAATAGTACGGGAGGATCAGCCCCAGCATTTT. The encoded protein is CASRIVREDQPQHF.